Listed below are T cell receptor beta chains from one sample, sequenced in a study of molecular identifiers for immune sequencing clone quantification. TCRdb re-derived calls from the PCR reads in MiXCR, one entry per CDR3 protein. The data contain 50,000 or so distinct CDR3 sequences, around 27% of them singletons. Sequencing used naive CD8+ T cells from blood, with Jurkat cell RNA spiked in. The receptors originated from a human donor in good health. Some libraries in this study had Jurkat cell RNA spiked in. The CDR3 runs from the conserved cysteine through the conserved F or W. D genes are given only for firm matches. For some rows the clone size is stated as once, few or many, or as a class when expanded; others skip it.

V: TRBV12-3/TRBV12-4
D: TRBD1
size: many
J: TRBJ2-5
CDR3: CASSPGTVQETQYF
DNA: TGTGCCAGCAGTCCGGGGACAGTCCAAGAGACCCAGTACTTC

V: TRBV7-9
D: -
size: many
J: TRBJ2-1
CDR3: CASSRGSLEDNEQFF
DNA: TGTGCCAGCAGCCGAGGGTCTCTCGAGGACAATGAGCAGTTCTTC

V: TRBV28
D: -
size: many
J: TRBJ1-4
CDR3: CASSPGGGGKLFF
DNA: TGTGCCAGCAGCCCAGGTGGGGGCGGAAAACTGTTTTTT

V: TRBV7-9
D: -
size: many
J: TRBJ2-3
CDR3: CASSATRTDTQYF
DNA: TGTGCCAGCAGCGCCACACGGACAGATACGCAGTATTTT

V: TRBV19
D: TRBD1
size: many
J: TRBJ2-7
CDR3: CASGTGEISYEQYF
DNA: TGTGCCAGTGGAACAGGGGAAATCTCCTACGAGCAGTACTTC

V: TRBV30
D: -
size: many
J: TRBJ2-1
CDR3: CAWSGVSSYNEQFF
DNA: TGTGCCTGGAGTGGGGTCAGCTCCTACAATGAGCAGTTCTTC

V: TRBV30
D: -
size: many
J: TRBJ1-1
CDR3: CACHGRTNTEAFF
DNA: TGTGCCTGCCACGGACGGACGAACACTGAAGCTTTCTTT

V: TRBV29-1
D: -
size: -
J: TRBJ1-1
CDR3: CSVEGRGGAFF
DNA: TGCAGCGTTGAGGGTCGGGGTGGGGCTTTCTTT

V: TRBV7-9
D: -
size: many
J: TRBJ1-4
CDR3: CASTGLLGEKLFF
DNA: TGTGCCAGCACTGGACTCCTCGGCGAAAAACTGTTTTTT

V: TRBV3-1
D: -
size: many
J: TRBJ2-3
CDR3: CASSQFADIGDTQYF
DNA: TGTGCCAGCAGCCAATTTGCGGATATCGGGGATACGCAGTATTTT

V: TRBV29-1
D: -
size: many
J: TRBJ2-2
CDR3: CSVEGTGNTGELFF
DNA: TGCAGCGTTGAAGGTACAGGGAACACCGGGGAGCTGTTTTTT

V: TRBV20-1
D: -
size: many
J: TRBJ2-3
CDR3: CSALNRPWGVDTQYF
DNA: TGCAGTGCTTTGAACAGGCCCTGGGGCGTTGATACGCAGTATTTT

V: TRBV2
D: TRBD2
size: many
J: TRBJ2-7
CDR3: CASSSSSGSYEQYF
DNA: TGTGCCAGCAGTTCCTCTAGCGGGAGTTACGAGCAGTACTTC

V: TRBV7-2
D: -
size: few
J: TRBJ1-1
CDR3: CASSLATGWGTEAFF
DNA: TGTGCCAGCAGCTTAGCGACAGGCTGGGGCACTGAAGCTTTCTTT

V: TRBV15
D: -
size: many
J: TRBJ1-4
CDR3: CATRINLFSGLNEKLFF
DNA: TGTGCCACCAGAATAAACCTTTTTTCGGGACTTAATGAAAAACTGTTTTTT